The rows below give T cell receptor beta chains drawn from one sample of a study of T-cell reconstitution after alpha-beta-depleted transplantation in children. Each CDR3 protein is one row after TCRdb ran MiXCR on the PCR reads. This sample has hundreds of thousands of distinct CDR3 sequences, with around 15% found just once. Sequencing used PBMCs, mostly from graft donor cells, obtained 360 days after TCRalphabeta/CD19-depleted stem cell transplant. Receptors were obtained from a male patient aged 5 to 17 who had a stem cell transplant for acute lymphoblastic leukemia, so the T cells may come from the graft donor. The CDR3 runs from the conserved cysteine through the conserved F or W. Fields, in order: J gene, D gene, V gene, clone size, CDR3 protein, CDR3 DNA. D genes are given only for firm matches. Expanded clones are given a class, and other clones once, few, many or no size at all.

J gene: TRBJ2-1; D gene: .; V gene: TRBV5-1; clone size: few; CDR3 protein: CASSSNLGNEQFF; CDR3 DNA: TGCGCCAGCAGCTCGAACTTGGGCAATGAGCAGTTCTTC
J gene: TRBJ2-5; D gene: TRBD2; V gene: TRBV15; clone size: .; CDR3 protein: CATSRVGGMTQYF; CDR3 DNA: TGTGCCACCAGCAGAGTCGGGGGGATGACCCAGTACTTC
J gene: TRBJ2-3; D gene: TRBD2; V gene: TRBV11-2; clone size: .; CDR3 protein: CASSPRGASGTLTDTQYF; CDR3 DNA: TGTGCCAGCAGCCCCCGGGGGGCTAGCGGGACTCTCACAGATACGCAGTATTTT
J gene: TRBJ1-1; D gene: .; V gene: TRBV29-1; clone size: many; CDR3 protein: CSVGQGKTEAFF; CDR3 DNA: TGCAGCGTAGGACAAGGGAAAACTGAAGCTTTCTTT
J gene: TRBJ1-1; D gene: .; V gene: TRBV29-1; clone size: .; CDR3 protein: CSVHPRNTEAFF; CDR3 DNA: TGCAGCGTTCATCCCCGGAACACTGAAGCTTTCTTT
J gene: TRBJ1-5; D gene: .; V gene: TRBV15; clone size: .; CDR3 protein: CATSSTLQGSPQHF; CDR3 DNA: TGTGCCACCAGCTCAACACTACAGGGTTCGCCCCAGCATTTT
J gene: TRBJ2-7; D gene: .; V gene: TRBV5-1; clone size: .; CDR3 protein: CASSLGDLPAYEQYF; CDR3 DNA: TGCGCCAGCAGCTTGGGGGACCTACCAGCCTACGAGCAGTACTTC
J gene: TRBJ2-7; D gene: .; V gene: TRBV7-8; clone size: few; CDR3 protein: CASVLTDSPSYEQYF; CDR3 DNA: TGTGCCAGCGTGTTAACTGACAGTCCTTCCTACGAGCAGTACTTC
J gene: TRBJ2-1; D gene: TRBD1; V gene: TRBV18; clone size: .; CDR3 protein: CASSPWDRLSYNEQFF; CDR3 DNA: TGTGCCAGCTCACCCTGGGACAGGCTTTCCTACAATGAGCAGTTCTTC
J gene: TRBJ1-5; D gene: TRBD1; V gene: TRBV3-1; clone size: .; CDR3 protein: CASSRLGQGTLRPQHF; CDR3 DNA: TGTGCCAGCAGCCGCCTGGGACAGGGTACGTTGCGGCCCCAGCATTTT
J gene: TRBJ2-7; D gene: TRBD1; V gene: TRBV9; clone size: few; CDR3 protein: CASSVGQDSYEQYF; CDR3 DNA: TGTGCCAGCAGCGTGGGACAGGACTCCTACGAGCAGTACTTC
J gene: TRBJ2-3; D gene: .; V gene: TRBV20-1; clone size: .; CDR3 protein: CSARETEDTQYF; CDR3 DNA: TGCAGTGCTAGGGAGACAGAGGATACGCAGTATTTT
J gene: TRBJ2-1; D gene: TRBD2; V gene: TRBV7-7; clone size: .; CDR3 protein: CASSPILAGGHNEQFF; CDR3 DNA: TGTGCCAGCAGCCCTATTCTAGCGGGAGGTCACAATGAGCAGTTCTTC